A selection of T cell receptor beta chains follows, all from one sample in a study of Ad26.COV2.S vaccination and SARS-CoV-2 variants. Sequenced by immunoSEQ multiplex PCR; TCRdb stores in-frame clones only, minus some. The data show under 600,000 clones, 89% seen once. The source material was peripheral blood, sampled in a trial of Ad26.COV2.S vaccine versus placebo. All receptors derive from a person between 18 and 65 years old who received the Ad26.COV2.S COVID-19 vaccine or a placebo. CDR3s include the opening cysteine and the closing phenylalanine or tryptophan. A D gene is named only where the DNA matches it firmly. Clone sizes are given selectively: once, few, many, or a class where the clone is expanded.

>TRBV7-9|NA|11|NA|TRBJ1-2
TGTGCCAGCAGCACCCGTTATGGCTACACCTTC
CASSTRYGYTF
>TRBV19|TRBD2|16|NA|TRBJ2-1
TGTGCCAGTAGTTCGACAAAGACTAGCGGGGGAAATGAGCAGTTCTTC
CASSSTKTSGGNEQFF
>TRBV9|TRBD2|14|NA|TRBJ2-7
TGTGCCAGCAGCGGGGCCGTCGGGGGGTACGAGCAGTACTTC
CASSGAVGGYEQYF
>TRBV7-2|TRBD2|16|NA|TRBJ2-3
TGTGCCAGCAGCCCCACACTAGCGGGAAGCACAGATACGCAGTATTTT
CASSPTLAGSTDTQYF
>TRBV28|NA|14|NA|TRBJ1-1
TGTGCCAGCAGTTCGGGACACCCCACGGTCGAAGCTTTCTTT
CASSSGHPTVEAFF
>TRBV9|NA|15|NA|TRBJ2-2
TGTGCCAGCAGCGTAGAGGGGGGAGGCACCGGGGAGCTGTTTTTT
CASSVEGGGTGELFF
>TRBV6-2/TRBV6-3|NA|15|NA|TRBJ2-7
TGTGCCAGCAGTTACCTGGGGGTTTCTCGGTACGAGCAGTACTTC
CASSYLGVSRYEQYF
>TRBV7-9|TRBD1|17|NA|TRBJ2-1
TGTGCCAGCAGACCTCAAGAGGGGGCATTTAGCTACAATGAGCAGTTCTTC
CASRPQEGAFSYNEQFF
>TRBV13|NA|15|NA|TRBJ2-7
TGTGCCAGCAGCCCAGCAGGGGGGGGGACCTACGAGCAGTACTTC
CASSPAGGGTYEQYF
>TRBV29-1|NA|13|NA|TRBJ2-1
TGCAGCGTTGGCCGAGCGTCAGTCAATGAGCAGTTCTTC
CSVGRASVNEQFF
>TRBV4-2|TRBD2|18|NA|TRBJ2-2
TGTGCCAGCAGCCAATTCTCCTTGGCTAGCGGGGGCACCGGGGAGCTGTTTTTT
CASSQFSLASGGTGELFF
>TRBV11-2|NA|17|NA|TRBJ1-3
TGTGCCAGCAGCTTAACGGTCGACAGCAGCTCTGGAAACACCATATATTTT
CASSLTVDSSSGNTIYF
>TRBV12-3/TRBV12-4|NA|13|NA|TRBJ1-2
TGTGCCAGCAGCCCTCAAGACTTCGCAGGCTACACCTTC
CASSPQDFAGYTF
>TRBV18|TRBD1|14|NA|TRBJ2-7
TGTGCCAGCTCCCCCCGGACAGGGGCCGACGAGCAGTACTTC
CASSPRTGADEQYF
>TRBV29-1|NA|12|NA|TRBJ2-3
TGCAGCACTCGTCCTAGTTCCGATACGCAGTATTTT
CSTRPSSDTQYF
>TRBV2|TRBD1|14|NA|TRBJ1-2
TGTGCCAGCAGACTCCAGGCACAGGGGCATGGCTACACCTTC
CASRLQAQGHGYTF
>TRBV3-1/TRBV3-2|TRBD1|17|NA|TRBJ2-5
TGTGCCAGCAGCCAAGACGACAAGGGGGCAAGGCAAGAGACCCAGTACTTC
CASSQDDKGARQETQYF
>TRBV4-2|TRBD2|22|NA|TRBJ2-1
TGTGCCAGCAGCCAGGGACTAGCGTCAAACCCAGGGGGCCTTAGCTCCTACAATGAGCAGTTCTTC
CASSQGLASNPGGLSSYNEQFF
>TRBV2|TRBD1|15|NA|TRBJ1-6
TGTGCCAGCAAGATTCGGGACAGGTCAAATTCACCCCTCCACTTT
CASKIRDRSNSPLHF
>TRBV27|NA|16|NA|TRBJ1-1
TGTGCCAGCTCTCCTTACCCGGGAGGGGGGAACACTGAAGCTTTCTTT
CASSPYPGGGNTEAFF
>TRBV11-2|NA|17|NA|TRBJ2-1
TGTGCCAGCAGCTTCACCCCACGGGACGGGACCCCCCATGAGCAGTTCTTC
CASSFTPRDGTPHEQFF
>TRBV6-5|TRBD1|14|NA|TRBJ1-1
TGTGCCAGCGCACGACAGGGGCTGAACACTGAAGCTTTCTTT
CASARQGLNTEAFF
>TRBV30|NA|13|NA|TRBJ1-4
TGTGCCTGGACGACGACAACTAATGAAAAACTGTTTTTT
CAWTTTTNEKLFF
>TRBV7-9|NA|14|NA|TRBJ1-2
TGTGCCAGCAGCTTTGTTGGGGGGAGCTATGGCTACACCTTC
CASSFVGGSYGYTF
>TRBV11-3|TRBD1|14|NA|TRBJ1-1
TGTGCCAGCAGCCCGGGGACAGACGACACTGAAGCTTTCTTT
CASSPGTDDTEAFF
>TRBV5-8|TRBD2|18|NA|TRBJ2-5
TGTGCCAGCAGCTTGCGGCTAGCGGGGGGGCTAACCCAAGAGACCCAGTACTTC
CASSLRLAGGLTQETQYF
>TRBV5-6|TRBD1|15|NA|TRBJ2-3
TGTGCCAGCAGCTTGAGTAGGGGGCGAAAAGATACGCAGTATTTT
CASSLSRGRKDTQYF
>TRBV9|TRBD2|15|once|TRBJ2-7
TGTGCCAGCAGCGTAGAAGGAGCGGGGGGGCTAGAGCAGTACTTC
CASSVEGAGGLEQYF
>TRBV6-6|NA|11|NA|TRBJ2-1
TGTGCCAGCAGTAGGGACAATGAGCAGTTCTTC
CASSRDNEQFF
>TRBV30|TRBD1|14|NA|TRBJ2-1
TGTGCCCACAAACAGGGGAGCTCCTACAATGAGCAGTTCTTC
CAHKQGSSYNEQFF
>TRBV18|TRBD1|14|once|TRBJ1-1
TGTGCCAGCTCAGAAGGACAGGGGGCCACTGAAGCTTTCTTT
CASSEGQGATEAFF
>TRBV19|NA|13|NA|TRBJ1-1
TGTGCCAGTAGTATAGGGTGGCCCGGAGAAGCTTTCTTT
CASSIGWPGEAFF
>TRBV28|NA|11|NA|TRBJ1-2
TGTGCCAGCAGAAATGCGCGAGGTAGCACCTTC
CASRNARGSTF
>TRBV24-1|TRBD1|19|NA|TRBJ2-3
TGTGCCACCAGTGATCAGTGGGCGACAGGGGAAACCCAAACAGATACGCAGTATTTT
CATSDQWATGETQTDTQYF
>TRBV9|NA|13|few|TRBJ1-2
TGTGCCAGCAGCGTAGACAGGAACTATGGCTACACCTTC
CASSVDRNYGYTF
>TRBV28|NA|17|once|TRBJ1-1
TGTGCCAGCAGTTTACGGGAGGTTTGGAGGGATCGTGATGAAGCTTTCTTT
CASSLREVWRDRDEAFF
>TRBV7-8|TRBD2|20|NA|TRBJ2-3
TGTGCCAGCAGCTTAGCGCGATTTTCGCCGACTAGCGGGGAGACAGATACGCAGTATTTT
CASSLARFSPTSGETDTQYF
>TRBV30|NA|12|NA|TRBJ1-6
TGTGCCTGGAACAACAGGTTTTCACCCCTCCACTTT
CAWNNRFSPLHF
>TRBV19|NA|13|NA|TRBJ1-5
TGTGCCAGTAGTATAGAGGGGGGCCAGCCCCAGCATTTT
CASSIEGGQPQHF
>TRBV18|NA|17|NA|TRBJ2-6
TGTGCCAGCTCCCTCATGGTGGGCCTCTCTGGGGCCAACGTCCTGACTTTC
CASSLMVGLSGANVLTF
>TRBV7-9|TRBD2|17|NA|TRBJ2-7
TGTGCCAGCAGCTTAAAGAAGGTAGCGGGAGGGCCTGCCGAGCAGTACTTC
CASSLKKVAGGPAEQYF
>TRBV7-3|NA|16|once|TRBJ2-5
TGTGCCAGCAGCTTAGGTGGCGAAGCTGGGGGGAAGACCCAGTACTTC
CASSLGGEAGGKTQYF
>TRBV6-1|NA|16|NA|TRBJ1-4
TGTGCCAGCAGTGAACGAAGGCCAGCGTTTAATGAAAAACTGTTTTTT
CASSERRPAFNEKLFF
>TRBV10-3|NA|13|NA|TRBJ1-2
TGTGCCATCAGAAGGGGCAGGGATACTGGCTACACCTTC
CAIRRGRDTGYTF
>TRBV5-4|NA|14|NA|TRBJ2-3
TGTGCCAGCAGCTTATACTATAGGGCGGGGACGCAGTATTTT
CASSLYYRAGTQYF
>TRBV19|TRBD1|17|NA|TRBJ2-2
TGTGCCAGTAGTACCTTCGGACAGGGAGTGAACACCGGGGAGCTGTTTTTT
CASSTFGQGVNTGELFF
>TRBV13|TRBD1|16|NA|TRBJ2-2
TGTGCCAGCAGCTCGATGGGACAGGGTAAAACCGGGGAGCTGTTTTTT
CASSSMGQGKTGELFF
>TRBV3-1/TRBV3-2|NA|15|NA|TRBJ2-7
TGTGCCAGCAGCCAAAGTGGCGCTAGCTCCTACGAGCAGTACTTC
CASSQSGASSYEQYF
>TRBV10-3|TRBD1|15|NA|TRBJ1-1
TGTGCCATCAGTGGAGGATACAGGGGGAACACTGAAGCTTTCTTT
CAISGGYRGNTEAFF
>TRBV20-1|NA|12|NA|TRBJ1-2
TGCAGTGCTAGTCCGTCAGGCTATGGCTACACCTTC
CSASPSGYGYTF
>TRBV7-2|TRBD1|15|NA|TRBJ2-7
TGTGCCAGCAGCCAGGGGGTGGGCGACTCCTACGAGCAGTACTTC
CASSQGVGDSYEQYF
>TRBV21-1|NA|18|NA|TRBJ2-7
TGTGCCAGCAGCAAATCTTTCGTGGGGGCAGGGGTCCCCTACGAGCAGTACTTC
CASSKSFVGAGVPYEQYF
>TRBV7-7|TRBD2|15|NA|TRBJ2-7
TGTGCTAGCAGCCCACGACTAGCGGGAACCTACGAGCAGTACTTC
CASSPRLAGTYEQYF
>TRBV7-3|NA|16|NA|TRBJ1-6
TGTGCCAGCAGCGACGCGGGGGAGCGGGATAATTCACCCCTCCACTTT
CASSDAGERDNSPLHF
>TRBV7-2|TRBD1|15|NA|TRBJ1-4
TGTGCCAGCAGCCTCGAGACAGGGCTGAATGAAAAACTGTTTTTT
CASSLETGLNEKLFF
>TRBV11-1|NA|13|NA|TRBJ1-4
TGTGCCAGCAGGGTTCTCTCTAATGAAAAACTGTTTTTT
CASRVLSNEKLFF
>TRBV19|TRBD1|14|NA|TRBJ2-7
TGTGCCAGCTCCAATCCAGGGGGTTCCTACGAGCAGTACTTC
CASSNPGGSYEQYF